This T cell receptor beta chain was retrieved from a study of T-cell memory formation after mild COVID-19. Study in general: Largely donor-specific sequence clusters came from two donors.

This clonotype was observed a few times. Antigen unknown. Findings and limits, study-wide: Researchers report contracting CD4+ clones mostly in CM and EM, with CD8+ clones in EMRA.

TCRdb re-derived calls from the 5' RACE reads in MiXCR, one entry per CDR3 protein. The sample lists approximately 300,000 distinct CDR3 sequences, around a sixth seen once, with roughly a fifth in the top ten. CDR1 is DFQATT, CDR2 SNEGSKA, per germline (reference sequence). The CDR3 is 15 residues long. V was shortened by 5 bases and J by 1 base, with 18 bases between the two germline ends. This chain connects TRBV20-1 to TRBJ2-7; no firm D call. Specimen: PBMCs or a T cell subset sorted from them (not recorded which). The clonotype comes from a man between 18 and 35 years old who had mild COVID-19 (a few samples of this study predate the infection). Cell type and time point are not known. The CDR3 region is CSAVDPDGPSYEQYF. The CDR3, as DNA: TGCAGTGCTGTAGACCCAGATGGCCCGTCCTACGAGCAGTACTTC.